The 12 T cell receptor beta chains given below trace back to one sample, sequenced in a study of cytomegalovirus exposure and HLA in healthy donors. The PCR had 60 Vbeta and 13 Jbeta primers. Assay used: immunoSEQ multiplex PCR; TCRdb lists only in-frame clones, some missing. Of 90,000 or so clones in the sample, approximately 80% are singletons; the top ten hold about 3.4%. The sample consisted of PBMCs. These receptors all stem from a man aged 30 to 45 in good health and CMV-seropositive.

The chain links TRBV12-5 to TRBJ1-1; 9 bases are a match to TRBD1. There are 15 residues in the CDR3. With V trimmed by 4 bases and J by 0 bases, 3 bases remained unmatched. CDR1 and CDR2 (germline): LGHNT, FRNRAP. The CDR3: CASGSRTGVNTEAFF. The CDR3 DNA sequence: TGTGCTAGTGGTTCACGGACAGGGGTGAACACTGAAGCTTTCTTT. The entire variable domain, with the rest obtained from reference TRBV12-5 and TRBJ1-1, is as follows: DARVTQTPRHKVTEMGQEVTMRCQPILGHNTVFWYRQTMMQGLELLAYFRNRAPLDDSGMPKDRFSAEMPDATLATLKIQPSEPRDSAVYFCASGSRTGVNTEAFFGQGTRLTVV.

V is TRBV10-1 and J is TRBJ2-2; D remains ambiguous. Germline assignment: CDR1 WNHNN and CDR2 SYGVQD (reference sequence). The CDR3 length is 11 residues. Trimming removed 5 bases from V and 8 bases from J, with 6 bases in between. The CDR3 bases are TGCGCCAGCAGTTGGCCTGGGGAGCTGTTTTTT. This sequence encodes CASSWPGELFF.

This chain joins TRBV6-1 and TRBJ2-1; TRBD1 is a possible D gene (6 bases). The V gene lost 8 bases and the J gene lost 4 bases, with 18 bases spanning the gap. The CDR3 is 15 residues long. Germline CDR1 MNHNS, CDR2 SASEGT. This CDR3 is CASVAPGQGYNEQFF. CDR3 nucleotide sequence: TGTGCCAGCGTAGCCCCGGGACAAGGTTACAATGAGCAGTTCTTC.

To note about this clone: One junction end disagrees with the germline gene, perhaps due to a read error. This specimen includes other DNA sequences encoding the same CDR3. CDR3 nucleotide sequence: TGTGCCAGCAGAGAGATTCGAGGGACAGGGGTCCTCGGGGAGCTGTTTTTC. Translating gives CASREIRGTGVLGELFF. The chain carries TRBV28 and TRBJ2-2; 10 bases line up with TRBD1. Germline CDR1 MDHEN, CDR2 SYDVKM. CDR3 size: 17 residues.

The chain recombines TRBV14 with TRBJ1-1; D remains unclear. The CDR3 totals 14 residues. V was cut by 2 bases and J by 10 bases, with 17 bases left in between. The germline V gene encodes CDR1 SGHDN and CDR2 FVKESK. CDR3 amino acids: CASSQSLVVNTAFF. The DNA of the CDR3 is TGTGCCAGCAGCCAAAGTTTGGTCGTGAACACAGCTTTCTTT.

This clone was found once. V is TRBV27 and J is TRBJ1-2, with a possible D match to TRBD1 (6 bases). CDR1 MNHEY and CDR2 SMNVEV come from the germline V gene (reference sequence). V was trimmed by 4 bases and J by 8 bases, leaving 11 bases between them. The CDR3 totals 12 residues. CDR3 nucleotide sequence: TGTGCCAGCAGTTCGACAGGAGAGGGCTACACCTTC. The encoded protein is CASSSTGEGYTF.

This chain uses TRBV2 with TRBJ2-5; D is perhaps TRBD2 (6 bases). The J call may be wrong; the DNA end is better matched by TRBJ2-7. The CDR3 runs to 16 residues. Looked up from germline, CDR1 is SNHLY and CDR2 is FYNNEI. CDR3 sequence (DNA): TGTGCCAGCAGCTTGAACCCGGGACTCCGGTCCTACGAGCAGTACTTC. Translated, it gives CASSLNPGLRSYEQYF.

The chain joins TRBV11-2 to TRBJ2-7; weak D call: TRBD2 (7 bases). Germline V CDR1 and CDR2: SGHAT, FQNNGV. The CDR3 extends over 15 amino acids. V was pared by 1 base and J by 12 bases, with 22 bases between. In nucleotides, the CDR3 is TGTGCCAGCAGCTTAGGGTCCGGGGGGCCGGGCTTAAGGTACTTC. Residues: CASSLGSGGPGLRYF. The full variable domain, rest sourced from reference TRBV11-2 and TRBJ2-7, is EAGVAQSPRYKIIEKRQSVAFWCNPISGHATLYWYQQILGQGPKLLIQFQNNGVVDDSQLPKDRFSAERLKGVDSTLKIQPAKLEDSAVYLCASSLGSGGPGLRYFGPGTRLTVT.

This chain joins TRBV6-6 and TRBJ2-7, with 7 bases aligning to TRBD2. J gave up 5 bases and V 2 bases, and 9 bases lay outside the gene matches. The germline gives CDR1 MNHNY, CDR2 SVGAGI (reference sequence). This CDR3 comprises 15 residues. The CDR3 reads CASSYPLLAGDEQYF. The CDR3 DNA sequence: TGTGCCAGCAGTTACCCTTTGTTGGCGGGAGACGAGCAGTACTTC.

The V call is TRBV4-2, the J call TRBJ2-3; D possibly corresponds to TRBD1 (5 bases). Germline loops: CDR1 LGHNA, CDR2 YNFKEQ. Trimming left V 1 base short and J 0 bases short, with 11 bases between. The CDR3 runs to 16 residues. CDR3 nucleotide sequence: TGTGCCAGCAGCCAAGTGACAGCTCCTAGCACAGATACGCAGTATTTT. Translating it yields CASSQVTAPSTDTQYF.

V and J are TRBV6-5 and TRBJ2-2; a possible D gene is TRBD2 (5 bases). Germline V gives CDR1 MNHEY, CDR2 SVGAGI. Trimming took off 2 bases at V and 1 base at J, with 11 bases between the two ends. This CDR3 contains 16 residues. The CDR3 here is CASSYEGRKNTGELFF. CDR3 bases: TGTGCCAGCAGTTACGAGGGCAGAAAGAACACCGGGGAGCTGTTTTTT.

The chain carries TRBV2 and TRBJ2-5, with D uncertain. This CDR3 contains 14 residues. Trimming took off 5 bases at V and 5 bases at J, with 15 bases between the two ends. Germline CDR1 reads SNHLY; CDR2 reads FYNNEI. The CDR3 region is CASSPRGPPETQYF. CDR3 sequence (DNA): TGTGCCAGCAGTCCAAGAGGTCCGCCGGAGACCCAGTACTTC.